This T cell receptor (beta chain) is from a study of regulatory T cells in long-lasting Graves disease. The sample's time point: newly diagnosed GD, antithyroid drugs for less than 3 months. Following extraction of RNA from PBMCs, that RNA was used to make the TCR library. This CDR3 is built from 18 residues. Germline lookup yields CDR1 SGHVS and CDR2 FQNEAQ. The trim removed 5 bases at V and 8 bases at J, leaving 16 bases unmatched. The table lists this clonotype with many counts. iRepertoire HTBI primers and Arm-PCR of CDR3 regions built TCR beta libraries. TCRdb analysed the multiplex PCR reads with MiXCR anew, one entry per CDR3 protein. The sample holds more than 350,000 distinct CDR3 sequences, more than 13% seen once. The same data also contributed to another study, on T cells in Graves' hyperthyroidism and ophthalmopathy.

The chain combines TRBV7-8 with TRBJ2-1, with TRBD2 identical over 12 bases. This specimen consisted of peripheral blood mononuclear cells (PBMCs), obtained at new diagnosis, from a patient treated with antithyroid drugs. The TCR comes from a woman aged 30 to 39 with Graves disease. The CDR3 nucleotides are TGTGCCAGCAGCCCCCTAGCCCCCTTACTAGCGGGAGGCGATGAGCAGTTCTTC. It yields the protein CASSPLAPLLAGGDEQFF.